This T cell receptor beta chain came from a study of shared clonotypes between healthy human individuals. Study-wide background: The cohort had two women and a few men, ages 18 to 49.

The data were produced by immunoSEQ multiplex PCR, yet TCRdb's version contains in-frame clones alone and is incomplete. Among roughly 2 million clones, 95% were seen once, and the ten largest hold roughly 0.13%. The split of CD4+ cells yielded CD45RA+ naive and CD45RA-negative memory subsets. The sequence was obtained from a man younger than 30 in good health. Material: naive CD4+ T cells sorted from blood. Described subset: CD45RA+ positively selected.

The CDR3 here is CASSPVGLAGAGELFF. In DNA, the CDR3 is TGCGCCAGCAGCCCGGTGGGACTAGCGGGGGCCGGGGAGCTGTTTTTT. This sequence joins TRBV5-1 and TRBJ2-2, with TRBD2 matching over 14 bases. Germline loops: CDR1 SGHRS, CDR2 YFSETQ. The CDR3 runs to 16 residues. The V and J ends lost 4 bases and 6 bases, in that order; junction bases with no gene match: 5.